The 13 T cell receptor beta chains below all came from one sample that was sequenced in a study of CD8+CD57+ T cells in acquired aplastic anemia. Selection for sequencing was limited to patients who had shown CD8+CD57+ cell expansion by flow cytometry. Genomic DNA served as template for TCR beta VDJ and CDR3 profiling. From the reads, TCRdb called clonotypes with MiXCR, one entry per CDR3 protein. The table includes approximately 300,000 distinct CDR3 sequences, 45% to 65% detected once. The sequenced material came from sorted CD4+, CD8+, or CD8+CD57+ T cells (not recorded which) from PBMCs. Source of these receptors: a human donor with aplastic anemia.

J is TRBJ2-5 and V is TRBV15; 8 bases map to TRBD2. J was trimmed by 4 bases and V by 5 bases; bases with no gene match: 6. The germline gives CDR1 LNHNV, CDR2 YYDKDF (reference sequence). The CDR3 sequence is 14 residues long. For the CDR3, the DNA is TGTGCCACCAGCGGCGGGGGGAGTTTAGAGACCCAGTACTTC. Protein sequence: CATSGGGSLETQYF.

This clonotype was detected ten times or more. This sequence joins TRBV29-1 and TRBJ1-2; D gene unclear. The length of the CDR3 is 13 residues. Trimming left V 3 bases short and J 1 base short, with 9 bases between. The V gene's germline CDR1 is SQVTM and CDR2 ANQGSEA. In DNA form, the CDR3 reads TGCAGCGTTGACGGGCTAGGTAACTATGGCTACACCTTC. This sequence encodes CSVDGLGNYGYTF. The full variable domain, completed using reference TRBV29-1 and TRBJ1-2, is SAVISQKPSRDICQRGTSLTIQCQVDSQVTMMFWYRQQPGQSLTLIATANQGSEATYESGFVIDKFPISRPNLTFSTLTVSNMSPEDSSIYLCSVDGLGNYGYTFGSGTRLTVV.

V usage is TRBV7-2 and J usage is TRBJ2-5; 9 bases fit TRBD2. This CDR3 is 15 amino acids long. V dropped 3 bases and J dropped 2; count of bases not matched to a gene: 4. The germline CDR1 and CDR2 sequences are SGHTA and FQGNSA. DNA of the CDR3: TGTGCCAGCAGCTTCCAGCGGGGGGCTCAAGAGACCCAGTACTTC. Residues: CASSFQRGAQETQYF.

V is TRBV5-4 and J is TRBJ2-5; D is undetermined. The CDR3 consists of 14 residues. Trimming removed 3 bases at V and 1 base at J, with 10 bases between. Germline V lookup: CDR1 SGHNT, CDR2 YYREEE (reference sequence). The CDR3 is CASSWGRGQETQYF. For the CDR3, the DNA is TGTGCCAGCAGCTGGGGTCGAGGCCAAGAGACCCAGTACTTC.

V usage is TRBV7-3 and J usage is TRBJ1-6; maybe TRBD1 (6 bases). The ends were cut back, 2 bases at V and 7 bases at J, with 15 bases in the middle. CDR1 is SGHTA, CDR2 FQGTGA, per germline. The CDR3 spans 16 residues. The CDR3 DNA reads as TGTGCCAGCAGCTTATCGCCGAGGCAGGGGAATTCACCCCTCCACTTT. It is translated as CASSLSPRQGNSPLHF.

This clonotype was detected many times. This sequence joins TRBV6-6 and TRBJ1-5; 10 bases match TRBD1. V trimming: 9 bases; J trimming: 2 bases; junction bases outside the gene matches: 10. The CDR3 has 16 residues. CDR1 and CDR2 (germline): MNHNY, SVGAGI (reference sequence). CDR3 protein: CASKRGQGTGNQPQHF. The CDR3 bases are TGTGCCAGTAAACGGGGACAGGGGACGGGCAATCAGCCCCAGCATTTT.

This clonotype turned up a few times. The chain employs TRBV29-1 and TRBJ2-7; D is perhaps TRBD1 (5 bases). V was trimmed by 6 bases and J by 3 bases, leaving 15 bases between them. The CDR3 consists of 13 residues. CDR1 and CDR2 from the germline V gene are SQVTM and ANQGSEA. CDR3 DNA sequence: TGCAGCGTGAGACAGACTTCAGACTACGAGCAGTACTTC. Its translation: CSVRQTSDYEQYF.

This clonotype has more than one count but fewer than ten. This could be a read error, since a much larger clone is one nucleotide away. The chain has TRBV10-3 and TRBJ2-1; 13 bases are shared with TRBD2. This CDR3 comprises 13 residues. Germline V CDR1 and CDR2: ENHRY, SYGVKD. The V segment lost 10 bases and the J segment 10 bases; nucleotides outside the gene matches: 7. Written as DNA, the CDR3 is TGTGCCAACGGACTAGCGGGAGCTTGGGAGCAGTTCTTC. This translates into CANGLAGAWEQFF.

This clonotype has only a few counts. The V gene is TRBV5-6, the J gene TRBJ1-2; D is possibly TRBD1 (6 bases). V was shortened by 0 bases and J by 4 bases, with 10 bases between the two germline ends. CDR1 is SGHDT and CDR2 is YYEEEE in the germline V gene. CDR3 length equals 14 residues. CDR3 loop: CASSLDRVFYGYTF. In DNA, the CDR3 is TGTGCCAGCAGCTTGGACAGGGTCTTCTATGGCTACACCTTC. Using reference TRBV5-6 and TRBJ1-2 for the parts outside the CDR3, the full variable domain is DAGVTQSPTHLIKTRGQQVTLRCSPKSGHDTVSWYQQALGQGPQFIFQYYEEEERQRGNFPDRFSGHQFPNYSSELNVNALLLGDSALYLCASSLDRVFYGYTFGSGTRLTVV.

The chain is built from TRBV2 and TRBJ2-4, with D possibly being TRBD1 (5 bases). The V gene lost 3 bases and the J gene lost 0 bases, with 9 bases spanning the gap. CDR1 is SNHLY, CDR2 FYNNEI, per germline. The CDR3 covers 15 residues. CDR3 in DNA: TGTGCCAGCAGTGAGGAGACAGTAGCCAAAAACATTCAGTACTTC. Translating it yields CASSEETVAKNIQYF.

This clonotype was counted ten times or more. CDR3 sequence (DNA): TGCAGTGCCGCAGGACAGATCGTAAGCTACGAGCAGTACTTC. It translates to CSAAGQIVSYEQYF. This chain connects TRBV20-1 to TRBJ2-7; D possibly corresponds to TRBD1 (6 bases). CDR1 DFQATT and CDR2 SNEGSKA come from the germline V gene (reference sequence). This CDR3 comprises 14 residues. Trimming cost V 6 bases and J 3 bases, with 18 bases left between them.

As to this clonotype: At one boundary the junction diverges from the germline segment, which might be a read error. The chain has TRBV7-2 and TRBJ2-7; no definite D call. The CDR3 has 15 amino acids. The germline V gene encodes CDR1 SGHTA and CDR2 FQGNSA. CDR3 loop: CASSQRVQSSYEQYF. The CDR3 bases are TGCGCCAGCAGCCAAAGGGTCCAGAGCTCCTACGAGCAGTACTTC.

This sequence joins TRBV5-6 and TRBJ1-4, with D unresolved. CDR1 and CDR2 from the germline V gene are SGHDT and YYEEEE. CDR3 size: 15 residues. V was shortened by 1 base and J by 5 bases, with 12 bases between the two germline ends. CDR3 in DNA: TGTGCCAGCAGCTTGCTGGGCCGAGGGAATGAAAAACTGTTTTTT. Translated, it gives CASSLLGRGNEKLFF.